This T cell receptor (beta chain) emerged from a study of tumor-infiltrating lymphocytes in primary liver carcinoma. Points from the study as a whole: Roughly 7.5-24% of top clones, and no more, occurred in all five tumor regions. Tumor-adjacent and tumor-blood pairs displayed less overlap than did pairs of tumor regions.

The authors made TCR beta cDNA from around 500 ng total RNA with a constant-region primer. Employing slightly modified ARM-PCR, three nested multiplex PCR rounds were run, and these gave rise to the TCR beta libraries. TCRdb used MiXCR to reprocess the multiplex PCR reads, holding one entry per CDR3 protein. The sample includes tens of thousands of distinct CDR3 sequences, more than 70% of them seen just once. The 20-30 mg bulk tissue piece was not sorted before simultaneous RNA and DNA extraction. Cases comprised patients with primary liver carcinoma who received surgical resection. Details on this clonotype: Antigen unknown.

This sequence was found in a woman aged 30 to 39 with primary liver carcinoma and hepatitis B virus infection. What was sequenced was liver tumor tissue from sampling region 5. Subset in this sample: tumor region T5, tumor centre.

The CDR3: CSVVQGGFGANVLTF. Here the CDR3 DNA reads TGCAGCGTGGTACAGGGGGGGTTTGGGGCCAACGTCCTGACTTTC. The chain is built from TRBV29-1 and TRBJ2-6; TRBD1 might be the D (8 bases). The germline V gene encodes CDR1 SQVTM and CDR2 ANQGSEA. The length of the CDR3 is 15 residues. The V gene lost 6 bases and the J gene lost 3 bases, with 15 bases spanning the gap.